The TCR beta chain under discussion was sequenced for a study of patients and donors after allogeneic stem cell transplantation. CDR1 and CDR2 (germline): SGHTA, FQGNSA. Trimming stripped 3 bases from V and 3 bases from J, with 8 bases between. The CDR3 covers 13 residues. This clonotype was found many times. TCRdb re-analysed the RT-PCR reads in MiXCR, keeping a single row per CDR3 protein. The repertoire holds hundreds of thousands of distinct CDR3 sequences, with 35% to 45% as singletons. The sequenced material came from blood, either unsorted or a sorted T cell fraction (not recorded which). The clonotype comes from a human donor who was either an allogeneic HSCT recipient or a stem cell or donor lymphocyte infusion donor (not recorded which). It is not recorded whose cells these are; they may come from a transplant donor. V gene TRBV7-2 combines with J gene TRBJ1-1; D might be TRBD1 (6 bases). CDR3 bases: TGTGCCAGCAGCTTTTCAGGGGACACTGAAGCTTTCTTT. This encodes CASSFSGDTEAFF. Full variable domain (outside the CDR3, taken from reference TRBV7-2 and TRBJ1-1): GAGVSQSPSNKVTEKGKDVELRCDPISGHTALYWYRQSLGQGLEFLIYFQGNSAPDKSGLPSDRFSAERTGGSVSTLTIQRTQQEDSAVYLCASSFSGDTEAFFGQGTRLTVV.